This entry concerns a single T cell receptor (beta chain). Its antigen is not identified. TCRdb's copy holds only in-frame clones and misses some; the assay was immunoSEQ multiplex PCR. This table has some 66,000 clones, roughly 92% appearing once. The source of the sample is a study of Tregs in tolerant kidney transplant recipients. General observations from the study: In tolerant patients, donor-specific Tregs outgrew total Tregs, suggesting antigen-driven expansion.

The V gene's germline CDR1 is LNHDA and CDR2 SQIVND (reference sequence). Trimming took 8 bases from V and 2 from J, leaving 16 bases between them. This CDR3 has 14 residues. The J gene is TRBJ2-7, the V gene TRBV19; tentative D call: TRBD2 (6 bases). Sequenced here: CD8+ T cells from blood, sampled before the transplant. The sequence was collected from a human donor who received a combined kidney and bone marrow transplant. CDR3 sequence: CASGGTNAPYEQYF. CDR3 nucleotides: TGTGCCAGTGGGGGGACCAACGCACCCTACGAGCAGTACTTC.